Given below is one TCR beta chain in context. Its antigen is not identified. This CDR3 comprises 15 residues. In germline, CDR1 is MDHEN, CDR2 SYDVKM. The V gene end was trimmed by 5 bases and the J gene end by 5 bases; junction bases not matched to a gene: 9. Central memory, naive, regulatory and stem cell-like memory CD4+ cells were sorted by CD45RO/CCR7/CD25/CD127/CD95/CD27. Reverse transcribing all isolated RNA meant expressed TCRB transcripts were sequenced. Measured with immunoSEQ multiplex PCR; TCRdb has only the in-frame clones, and not every one. The data contain 200,000 to 300,000 clones, about a tenth of them singletons. This sample is part of a study of beta chain features in type 1 diabetes. Findings and caveats of the study: In every one of the four CD4+ subsets, TCRB CDR3s were moderately but significantly shorter in Type 1 diabetes patients. PCR might show a preference for shorter templates, equally across patients and controls. An over-representation of cells with high TCR expression could result from cDNA sequencing.

What was sequenced was naive CD4+ T cells from blood. The TCR was taken from a man aged 25-40 years with type 1 diabetes. This rearrangement joins TRBV28 to TRBJ2-1; 7 bases match TRBD1. This CDR3 is CASSPPGQRDNEQFF. DNA of the CDR3: TGTGCCAGCAGTCCACCGGGACAGAGAGACAATGAGCAGTTCTTC. The full variable domain, with the rest looked up from reference TRBV28 and TRBJ2-1, is DVKVTQSSRYLVKRTGEKVFLECVQDMDHENMFWYRQDPGLGLRLIYFSYDVKMKEKGDIPEGYSVSREKKERFSLILESASTNQTSMYLCASSPPGQRDNEQFFGPGTRLTVL.